The following is a T cell receptor (beta chain) sequence with its context. Its antigen is still unknown. Base qualities are not at hand, and no much larger clone is one base apart. The sample belongs to a study of blood T cell repertoires in COVID-19 (TCRdb year 2020). With respect to the entire study: The collaborator samples originated in the United States, Italy and Spain and spanned the acute and convalescent phases of COVID-19. The prospective study material was composed of cDNA or gDNA derived from T cells, B-cell-depleted T cells, or PBMCs. The dataset comprised deeply sampled blood TCRbeta repertoires from subjects exposed to, actively infected with, or recovered from COVID-19. The repertoires were made available in a free public database intended to serve as a resource for research on the immune response to SARS-CoV-2. Samples were obtained from the ongoing ImmuneRACE study (first 160 participants) and from about 1,300 subjects provided by 6 global collaborators. Sample metadata almost always included a de-identified subject ID, COVID-19 status, age in years and sex. HLA class I and class II types, where available, came from metadata supplied by the sample provider rather than from assay-based typing.

One collaborating source in Seattle enrolled patients while the patients were actively infected and followed the patients over time throughout the course of disease. The collaborating institutions used their own protocols to collect whole blood in K2EDTA tubes. For TCRbeta analysis, collaborators shipped samples in one of three forms: frozen whole blood, isolated PBMCs, or DNA extracted from either of those sample types. TCRbeta CDR3 regions were amplified from genomic DNA using the immunoSEQ Assay, a bias-controlled multiplex PCR. As for the original processing: Within the assay, amplification of reference gene primers was used to estimate how many nucleated cells each sample contained. Sequence reads were collapsed and filtered to measure the absolute abundance of every unique TCRbeta CDR3 rearrangement. Productive Simpson clonality was computed per sample as the square root of Simpson's diversity index over productive rearrangements. Sourced from immuneACCESS, this table was stored by TCRdb with only in-frame sequences that have V and J called. A share of the clones is absent; for the studies checked, an unresolved V gene accounts for under half, and the remainder has no known explanation. V, J and clone size derive from that table, while D and trimming were established from the DNA sequence. The sample table lists more than 200,000 clones, around 83% of them with a count of one. The ten top clones hold roughly 10% of the sample.

The paper as a whole reports these results and caveats: How much clinical and demographic metadata was included differed by source and by participant, and the metadata was provided uncurated.

This TCR came from a woman in her forties or fifties with COVID-19, enrolled during active disease. The sample comprised peripheral blood.

The CDR3 here reads CASSQGLGGTFNYGYTF. In nucleotide form, the sequence is TGCGCCAGCAGCCAAGGCCTGGGGGGGACTTTTAACTATGGCTACACCTTC. The rearrangement joined TRBV4-1 to TRBJ1-2; TRBD1 is a possible D gene, resting on 5 matching bases. Counted from cysteine to phenylalanine, this CDR3 has 17 amino acids. Only the CDR3 portion is preserved as DNA: 51 bases, with reading frame beginning at the first base. V is clipped by 1 base and J by 1 base, and the sequence between their germline boundaries is 16 bases long. CDR1 and CDR2, per the germline V gene, are MGHRA and YSYEKL.